This TCR beta chain was captured by sequencing in a study of blood T cells in healthy people across ages. Findings and limits, study-wide: Older individuals had lower TCR beta diversity per million T cells (the decline was roughly linear). The authors considered diversity estimates from one million T cells to be underestimates.

In the case of this clonotype: Its cognate antigen is unknown.

The CDR3 has 17 residues. CDR1 and CDR2 from the germline V gene are LGHDT and YNNKEL (reference sequence). V dropped 4 bases and J dropped 3 bases, with 21 bases sitting between them. Individuals who donated were healthy Caucasians from Russia aged roughly 6 to 95. Total RNA amounts of at least 6 micrograms were extracted per sample. For the second PCR, which ran for about 7 to 11 cycles, a sample-barcoded 5' primer and a J-beta primer mix were used. TCRdb re-analysed the 5' RACE reads in MiXCR, keeping a single row per CDR3 protein. The sample records some 1.6 million distinct CDR3 sequences, roughly a third being singletons.

The TCR comes from a woman in her 30s in good health. The sample comprised blood. The genes are TRBV3-1 and TRBJ1-1; TRBD1 is a possible D gene (5 bases). The CDR3 here is CASSPRAPDTEYTEAFF. The CDR3 DNA reads TGTGCCAGCAGCCCCCGGGCCCCGGACACCGAATACACTGAAGCTTTCTTT.